The 25 T cell receptor beta chains reported below all come from one sample, sequenced in a study of shared clonotypes between healthy human individuals. Measured with immunoSEQ multiplex PCR; TCRdb has only the in-frame clones, and not every one. The sample records about a million clones, around 77% being singletons. The sequenced sample consisted of memory CD4+ T cells from PBMCs. Subset denoted: CD45RA-negative fraction. The receptor source for this set is a man between 18 and 35 years old in good health. Some clones in this sample may be carry-over from other donors' samples.

V usage is TRBV2 and J usage is TRBJ2-7; D may be TRBD1 (6 bases). Deletions cut 5 bases from V and 6 bases from J, with 11 bases between. The CDR3 has 12 residues. From germline, CDR1 is SNHLY and CDR2 FYNNEI. Here the CDR3 DNA reads TGTGCCAGCAGTTACACAGGGTTCGAGCAGTACTTC. Protein: CASSYTGFEQYF.

This rearrangement joins TRBV20-1 to TRBJ1-5; unclear D gene. Germline lookup yields CDR1 DFQATT and CDR2 SNEGSKA (reference sequence). The CDR3 has 11 amino acids. Trimming left V 3 bases short and J 9 bases short, with 9 bases between. The chain's CDR3 is CSASLPGPQHF. The CDR3, as DNA: TGCAGTGCTAGCCTCCCAGGGCCCCAGCATTTT.

The rearrangement uses TRBV28 and TRBJ2-5, with 7 bases identical to TRBD1. The length of the CDR3 is 15 residues. The J segment lost 4 bases and the V segment lost 3 bases, leaving 8 bases of the junction unmatched. Germline V lookup: CDR1 MDHEN, CDR2 SYDVKM. CDR3 protein: CASSLAGGMGETQYF. The CDR3, as DNA: TGTGCCAGCAGTTTGGCAGGGGGAATGGGAGAGACCCAGTACTTC.

Turning to this clone: Additional DNA sequences in this sample encode the identical CDR3. This chain joins TRBV28 and TRBJ2-7, with D tentatively TRBD1 (6 bases). This CDR3 is 13 amino acids long. Germline CDR1 reads MDHEN; CDR2 reads SYDVKM. V lost 6 bases and J 0 bases, leaving 9 bases between the germline ends. In nucleotides, the CDR3 is TGTGCCAGCAGCCTAGGGGGCTCCTACGAGCAGTACTTC. Amino acids: CASSLGGSYEQYF.

This clone occurred a few times. The rearrangement links TRBV7-6 to TRBJ1-1; D call uncertain. The ends were cut back, 7 bases at V and 4 bases at J, with 13 bases in the middle. The CDR3 sequence is 13 residues long. CDR1 is SGHVS and CDR2 is FNYEAQ in the germline V gene. The CDR3 region is CASTRITATEAFF. The CDR3 DNA reads TGTGCCAGCACCCGGATTACGGCCACTGAAGCTTTCTTT.

This chain connects TRBV28 to TRBJ2-5, with a tentative D call TRBD1 (8 bases). The CDR3 spans 15 residues. The germline V gene has CDR1 MDHEN and CDR2 SYDVKM. V lost 5 bases and J 4 bases, leaving 17 bases between the germline ends. CDR3 sequence: CASSTSGGGRETQYF. Written as DNA, the CDR3 is TGTGCCAGCAGTACCTCAGGGGGCGGGAGAGAGACCCAGTACTTC.

This chain links TRBV6-5 with TRBJ1-3; possible D gene TRBD1, 5 bases. Germline assignment: CDR1 MNHEY and CDR2 SVGAGI. The CDR3 length is 14 residues. V lost 2 bases and J 6 bases, leaving 11 bases between the germline ends. This CDR3 is CASSYERGVNTIYF. CDR3 nucleotide sequence: TGTGCCAGCAGTTACGAAAGGGGAGTAAACACCATATATTTT.

The J gene is TRBJ2-7, the V gene TRBV19, with D possibly matching TRBD1 (6 bases). From germline, CDR1 is LNHDA and CDR2 SQIVND (reference sequence). V was shortened by 0 bases and J by 0 bases, with 9 bases between the two germline ends. This CDR3 is 15 amino acids long. CDR3 amino acids: CASSIDLGASYEQYF. The DNA of the CDR3 is TGTGCCAGTAGTATAGATCTGGGGGCCTCCTACGAGCAGTACTTC.

As concerns this clone: Other DNA variants within this sample encode the same CDR3. The chain couples TRBV28 to TRBJ1-2; D is unclear. Trimming left V 6 bases short and J 5 bases short, with 4 bases between. This CDR3 is 10 amino acids long. Germline V gene lookup returns CDR1 MDHEN and CDR2 SYDVKM. The CDR3 loop reads CASSSYGYTF. CDR3 DNA: TGTGCCAGCAGCTCTTATGGCTACACCTTC.

The chain is built from TRBV7-6 and TRBJ2-7; 8 bases map to TRBD2. V shed 5 bases, J shed 6 bases, and the junction held 9 bases outside the gene matches. The CDR3 has 14 amino acids. The germline V gene encodes CDR1 SGHVS and CDR2 FNYEAQ. The CDR3 bases are TGTGCCAGCAGCCCCATTTCGGGAGGGCCCGAGCAGTACTTC. It encodes CASSPISGGPEQYF.

Details on this clone: This specimen includes other DNA sequences encoding the same CDR3. This rearrangement joins TRBV5-1 to TRBJ2-2; 8 bases are shared with TRBD1. The CDR3 loop spans 14 amino acids. The germline gives CDR1 SGHRS, CDR2 YFSETQ. Unmatched junction bases numbered 3, after V lost 4 bases and J lost 4 bases. The CDR3 DNA reads TGCGCCAGCAGCCCTGGACAGGGCACCGGGGAGCTGTTTTTT. Its protein is CASSPGQGTGELFF.

This clone showed up just a few times. This rearrangement joins TRBV19 to TRBJ1-1; D is unresolved. CDR3 length: 14 amino acids. Germline V gene sequence: CDR1 LNHDA, CDR2 SQIVND (reference sequence). Trimming shortened V by 0 bases and J by 6 bases, and 11 bases separated the two germline ends. The CDR3 sequence: CASSIDINRPEAFF. CDR3 DNA: TGTGCCAGTAGTATAGATATAAACCGGCCTGAAGCTTTCTTT. The full variable domain, rest sourced from reference TRBV19 and TRBJ1-1, is DGGITQSPKYLFRKEGQNVTLSCEQNLNHDAMYWYRQDPGQGLRLIYYSQIVNDFQKGDIAEGYSVSREKKESFPLTVTSAQKNPTAFYLCASSIDINRPEAFFGQGTRLTVV.

The V call is TRBV11-2, the J call TRBJ2-7, with 7 bases that match TRBD2. Trimming removed 7 bases from V and 4 bases from J; junction bases left unmatched: 10. Germline V gene data show CDR1 as SGHAT and CDR2 as FQNNGV. CDR3 length: 14 amino acids. In nucleotides, the CDR3 is TGTGCCAGCACCCACGCGGGGGACGGGTACGAGCAGTACTTC. This encodes CASTHAGDGYEQYF. Supplemented by reference TRBV11-2 and TRBJ2-7, the full variable domain reads EAGVAQSPRYKIIEKRQSVAFWCNPISGHATLYWYQQILGQGPKLLIQFQNNGVVDDSQLPKDRFSAERLKGVDSTLKIQPAKLEDSAVYLCASTHAGDGYEQYFGPGTRLTVT.

This clone has just one count. This sample includes further DNA sequences coding for the same CDR3. The chain joins TRBV28 to TRBJ2-7, with D hard to call. The CDR3 spans 12 residues. Between the trimmed V and J ends, which lost 2 bases and 4 bases, there was a span of 6 bases. Germline CDR1 and CDR2: MDHEN and SYDVKM. CDR3 in amino acids: CASSLGLYEQYF. The CDR3 coding sequence is TGTGCCAGCAGTTTAGGCCTGTACGAGCAGTACTTC.

This rearrangement joins TRBV7-3 to TRBJ2-3; D may be TRBD1 or TRBD2 (5 bases each). The CDR3 runs to 16 residues. Per germline, CDR1 SGHTA and CDR2 FQGTGA. V gave up 2 bases and J gave up 0 bases, with 12 bases separating them. Here the CDR3 DNA reads TGTGCCAGCAGCTTAGGGCCTGAGGGGAGCACAGATACGCAGTATTTT. It is translated as CASSLGPEGSTDTQYF.

CDR3 coding DNA: TGTGCCAGCAGCTTCCCAGGGAGTAGTGGCTACACCTTC. Translating gives CASSFPGSSGYTF. The rearrangement uses TRBV11-2 and TRBJ1-2, with D possibly being TRBD1 (5 bases). CDR1 is SGHAT, CDR2 FQNNGV, per germline. The CDR3 spans 13 residues. V lost 3 bases to trimming and J lost 7 bases, with 12 bases between them.

The chain has TRBV7-9 and TRBJ2-3, with 10 bases identical to TRBD1. Germline CDR1 SEHNR, CDR2 FQNEAQ (reference sequence). This CDR3 has 16 residues. The J segment lost 4 bases and the V segment lost 0 bases, leaving 4 bases of the junction unmatched. The CDR3 sequence: CASSLARQGAPDTQYF. DNA of the CDR3: TGTGCCAGCAGCTTAGCAAGACAGGGGGCCCCAGATACGCAGTATTTT. The whole variable domain, remainder taken from reference TRBV7-9 and TRBJ2-3, is DTGVSQNPRHKITKRGQNVTFRCDPISEHNRLYWYRQTLGQGPEFLTYFQNEAQLEKSRLLSDRFSAERPKGSFSTLEIQRTEQGDSAMYLCASSLARQGAPDTQYFGPGTRLTVL.

J is TRBJ1-1 and V is TRBV11-1; 8 bases fit TRBD1. V was pared by 4 bases and J by 2 bases, with 6 bases of the junction left unmatched. The length of the CDR3 is 15 residues. Germline assignment: CDR1 SGHAT and CDR2 FQDESV (reference sequence). DNA for the CDR3: TGTGCCAGCAGCTCCCAGGGGGCCGTAAACACTGAAGCTTTCTTT. Translated: CASSSQGAVNTEAFF.

V is TRBV11-2 and J is TRBJ2-7, with TRBD1 as a possible D gene (5 bases). The CDR3 is made up of 12 amino acids. Between the trimmed V and J ends, which lost 4 bases and 2 bases, there was a span of 6 bases. Germline V lookup: CDR1 SGHAT, CDR2 FQNNGV. CDR3 bases: TGTGCCAGCAGCTCGGACACCTACGAGCAGTACTTC. Amino acids: CASSSDTYEQYF.

The chain uses TRBV18 and TRBJ2-6; D perhaps matches TRBD2 (6 bases). V was pared by 2 bases and J by 1 base, with 15 bases between. Germline lookup yields CDR1 KGHSH and CDR2 LQKENI. The CDR3 is 18 amino acids. This CDR3 reads CASSPRAGPESGANVLTF. Here the CDR3 DNA reads TGTGCCAGCTCACCAAGGGCGGGACCCGAATCTGGGGCCAACGTCCTGACTTTC. The full variable domain, in which reference TRBV18 and TRBJ2-6 provide the parts outside the CDR3, is NAGVMQNPRHLVRRRGQEARLRCSPMKGHSHVYWYRQLPEEGLKFMVYLQKENIIDESGMPKERFSAEFPKEGPSILRIQQVVRGDSAAYFCASSPRAGPESGANVLTFGAGSRLTVL.

This clone came up a few times. This rearrangement joins TRBV5-4 to TRBJ1-1, with no clear D. V lost 4 bases and J lost 1, with 8 bases in between. Germline V gives CDR1 SGHNT, CDR2 YYREEE (reference sequence). The CDR3 has 13 residues. CDR3 bases: TGTGCCAGCAGCGCACCCCAGAACACTGAAGCTTTCTTT. It encodes CASSAPQNTEAFF.

The chain uses TRBV4-1 and TRBJ2-5, with D unclear. Germline CDR1 reads MGHRA; CDR2 reads YSYEKL. Between the trimmed V and J ends, which lost 0 bases and 5 bases, there was a span of 10 bases. The CDR3 has 14 amino acids. The CDR3 loop is CASSQDLLRETQYF. In DNA, the CDR3 is TGCGCCAGCAGCCAAGATCTGCTGAGGGAGACCCAGTACTTC.

The gene calls are TRBV28 and TRBJ1-2; unclear D gene. The CDR3 is made up of 13 amino acids. Germline CDR1 MDHEN, CDR2 SYDVKM. Trimming cost V 5 bases and J 6 bases, with 13 bases left between them. This CDR3 reads CASSPTLKDGYTF. Written as DNA, the CDR3 is TGTGCCAGCAGTCCCACACTCAAGGATGGCTACACCTTC.

The chain uses TRBV11-2 and TRBJ2-5; 7 bases are shared with TRBD1. Germline trimming cut 4 bases from V and 1 base from J; bases unmatched to any gene: 9. The CDR3 is made up of 16 amino acids. Germline V lookup: CDR1 SGHAT, CDR2 FQNNGV. CDR3 protein: CASSSVPRDSQETQYF. The CDR3 DNA follows: TGTGCCAGCAGCTCAGTACCTAGGGACAGCCAAGAGACCCAGTACTTC.

V gene TRBV5-4 combines with J gene TRBJ2-3, with D unresolved. Germline V gene sequence: CDR1 SGHNT, CDR2 YYREEE (reference sequence). The ends were cut back, 4 bases at V and 0 bases at J, with 12 bases in the middle. CDR3 length: 15 amino acids. CDR3 region: CASSLRSSSTDTQYF. In DNA form, the CDR3 reads TGTGCCAGCAGCCTCCGGTCCTCTAGCACAGATACGCAGTATTTT.